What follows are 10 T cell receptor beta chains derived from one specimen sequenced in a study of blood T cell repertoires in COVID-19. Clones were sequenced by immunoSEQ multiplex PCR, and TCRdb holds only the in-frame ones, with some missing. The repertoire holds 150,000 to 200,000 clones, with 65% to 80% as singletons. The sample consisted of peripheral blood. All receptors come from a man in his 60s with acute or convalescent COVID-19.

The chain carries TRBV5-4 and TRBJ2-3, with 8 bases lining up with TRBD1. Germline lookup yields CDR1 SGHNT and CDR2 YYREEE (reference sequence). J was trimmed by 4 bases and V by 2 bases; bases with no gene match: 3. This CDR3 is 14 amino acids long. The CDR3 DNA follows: TGTGCCAGCAGCTTTCAGGGGGCGGCAGATACGCAGTATTTT. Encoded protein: CASSFQGAADTQYF.

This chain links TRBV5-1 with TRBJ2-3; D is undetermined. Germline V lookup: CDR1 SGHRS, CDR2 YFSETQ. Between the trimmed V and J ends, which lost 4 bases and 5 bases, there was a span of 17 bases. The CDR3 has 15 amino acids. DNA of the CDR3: TGCGCCAGCAGCCAACAACCGGATGAGGTAGATACGCAGTATTTT. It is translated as CASSQQPDEVDTQYF.

In nucleotides, the CDR3 is TGCGCCAGCAGCTGGACAGGAAATAATGAAAAACTGTTTTTT. Protein: CASSWTGNNEKLFF. This chain joins TRBV5-1 and TRBJ1-4; 7 nucleotides align to TRBD1. Germline trimming cut 3 bases from V and 4 bases from J; bases unmatched to any gene: 3. The CDR3 sequence is 14 residues long. Looked up from germline, CDR1 is SGHRS and CDR2 is YFSETQ. The full variable domain, completed using reference TRBV5-1 and TRBJ1-4, is KAGVTQTPRYLIKTRGQQVTLSCSPISGHRSVSWYQQTPGQGLQFLFEYFSETQRNKGNFPGRFSGRQFSNSRSEMNVSTLELGDSALYLCASSWTGNNEKLFFGSGTQLSVL.

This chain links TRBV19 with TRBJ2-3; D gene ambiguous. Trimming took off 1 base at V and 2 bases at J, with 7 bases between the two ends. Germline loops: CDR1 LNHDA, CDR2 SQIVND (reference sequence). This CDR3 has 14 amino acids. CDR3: CASSIVGATDTQYF. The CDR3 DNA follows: TGTGCCAGTAGTATAGTGGGCGCCACAGATACGCAGTATTTT.

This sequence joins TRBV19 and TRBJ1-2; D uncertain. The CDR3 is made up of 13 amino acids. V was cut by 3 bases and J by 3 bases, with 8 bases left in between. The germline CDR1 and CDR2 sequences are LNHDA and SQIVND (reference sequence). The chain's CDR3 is CASSIGRYYGYTF. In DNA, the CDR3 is TGTGCCAGTAGTATTGGCCGATACTATGGCTACACCTTC.

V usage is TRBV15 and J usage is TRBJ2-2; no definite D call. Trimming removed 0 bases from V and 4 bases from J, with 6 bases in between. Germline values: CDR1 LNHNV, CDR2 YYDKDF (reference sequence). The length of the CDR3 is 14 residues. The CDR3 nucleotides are TGTGCCACCAGCAGAGAACTGATCACCGGGGAGCTGTTTTTT. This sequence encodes CATSRELITGELFF. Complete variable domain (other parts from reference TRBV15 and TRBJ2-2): DAMVIQNPRYQVTQFGKPVTLSCSQTLNHNVMYWYQQKSSQAPKLLFHYYDKDFNNEADTPDNFQSRRPNTSFCFLDIRSPGLGDTAMYLCATSRELITGELFFGEGSRLTVL.

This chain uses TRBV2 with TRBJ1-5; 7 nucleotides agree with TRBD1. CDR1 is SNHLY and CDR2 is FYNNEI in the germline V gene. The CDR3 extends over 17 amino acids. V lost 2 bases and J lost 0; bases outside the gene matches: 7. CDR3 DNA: TGTGCCAGCAGTGAAAGGGACAGCTTCTATAGCAATCAGCCCCAGCATTTT. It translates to CASSERDSFYSNQPQHF.

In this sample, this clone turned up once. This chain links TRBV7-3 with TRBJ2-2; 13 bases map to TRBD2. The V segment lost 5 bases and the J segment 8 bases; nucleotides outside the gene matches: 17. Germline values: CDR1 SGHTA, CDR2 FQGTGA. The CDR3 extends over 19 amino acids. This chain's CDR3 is CASSLYRLAGGTHGGELFF. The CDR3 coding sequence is TGTGCCAGCAGCCTTTACAGACTAGCGGGGGGTACACATGGAGGGGAGCTGTTTTTT.

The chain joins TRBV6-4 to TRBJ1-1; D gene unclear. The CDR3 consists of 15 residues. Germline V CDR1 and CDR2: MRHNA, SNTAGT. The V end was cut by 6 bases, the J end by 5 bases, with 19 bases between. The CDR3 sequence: CASSASSVRWTEAFF. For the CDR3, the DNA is TGTGCCAGCAGCGCATCTTCGGTGAGGTGGACTGAAGCTTTCTTT.

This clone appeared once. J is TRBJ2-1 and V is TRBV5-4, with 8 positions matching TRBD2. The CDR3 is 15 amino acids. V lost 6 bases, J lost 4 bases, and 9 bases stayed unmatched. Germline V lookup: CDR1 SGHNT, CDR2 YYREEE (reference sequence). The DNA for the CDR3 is TGTGCCAGCACCTCCGGGACTAGAGGTTACAATGAGCAGTTCTTC. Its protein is CASTSGTRGYNEQFF.